The sequence of this T cell receptor (beta chain) was determined in a study of beta chain features in type 1 diabetes. The CDR3 spans 16 residues. The germline gives CDR1 SGHRS, CDR2 YFSETQ. Trimming cost V 0 bases and J 0 bases, with 12 bases left between them. The sequenced template was cDNA made from the entire isolated RNA. Profiling relied on immunoSEQ multiplex PCR, and the TCRdb table lists in-frame clones only, not all of them. The sample carries 200,000 to 250,000 clones, about 11% recorded once. In this sample, this clone turned up a few times. Its antigen is currently unknown. Sorting based on CD45RO/CCR7/CD25/CD127/CD95/CD27 separated CD4+ naive, central memory, regulatory and stem cell-like memory cells. Findings and limits, study-wide: Sequencing used cDNA, and cells with high TCR expression could therefore be over-represented.

This clonotype was obtained from a man younger than 30 in good health. The chain combines TRBV5-1 with TRBJ2-5, with a tentative D call TRBD2 (5 bases). Sequencing used central memory CD4+ T cells from blood. The CDR3 DNA reads as TGCGCCAGCAGCTTGGGGACCCCGGGAAACCAAGAGACCCAGTACTTC. It is translated as CASSLGTPGNQETQYF.